What follows describes a single TCR beta chain. This sample is part of a study of control samples from healthy donors and cancer patients. The CDR3 runs 13 residues. Germline CDR1 and CDR2: SGHTA and FQGNSA. Trimming took off 3 bases at V and 7 bases at J, with 12 bases between the two ends. Assay: immunoSEQ multiplex PCR; the TCRdb copy retains only in-frame clones and omits some. The sample includes around 71,000 clones, around 87% seen only once; the top ten take under 3%. Sequencing input: PBMCs. The TCR was taken from a woman between 50 and 59 years old with head and neck cancer. The V call is TRBV7-2, the J call TRBJ1-1; D uncertain. CDR3 in amino acids: CASSFGRTVEAFF. The CDR3 DNA sequence: TGTGCCAGCAGCTTTGGGCGGACGGTTGAAGCTTTCTTT. Full variable domain (remainder filled in from reference TRBV7-2 and TRBJ1-1): GAGVSQSPSNKVTEKGKDVELRCDPISGHTALYWYRQSLGQGLEFLIYFQGNSAPDKSGLPSDRFSAERTGGSVSTLTIQRTQQEDSAVYLCASSFGRTVEAFFGQGTRLTVV.